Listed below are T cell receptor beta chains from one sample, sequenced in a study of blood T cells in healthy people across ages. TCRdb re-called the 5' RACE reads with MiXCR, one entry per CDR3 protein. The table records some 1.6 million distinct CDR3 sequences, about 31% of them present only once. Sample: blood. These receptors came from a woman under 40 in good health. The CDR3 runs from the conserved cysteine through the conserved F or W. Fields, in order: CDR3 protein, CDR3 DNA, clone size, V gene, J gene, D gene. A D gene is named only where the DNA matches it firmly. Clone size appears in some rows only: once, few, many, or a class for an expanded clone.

CDR3aa: CASKAAGANVLTF; CDR3nt: TGTGCCAGCAAGGCCGCTGGGGCCAACGTCCTGACTTTC; abundance: many; v_gene: TRBV6-1; j_gene: TRBJ2-6; d_gene: NA
CDR3aa: CASSPTLQADNSPLHF; CDR3nt: TGTGCCAGCAGCCCAACCCTACAAGCGGATAATTCACCCCTCCACTTT; abundance: few; v_gene: TRBV7-2; j_gene: TRBJ1-6; d_gene: NA
CDR3aa: CASSPRGNTDTQYF; CDR3nt: TGTGCCAGCTCACCACGGGGGAACACAGATACGCAGTATTTT; abundance: few; v_gene: TRBV18; j_gene: TRBJ2-3; d_gene: NA
CDR3aa: CASSVGPLAGGVGTQYF; CDR3nt: TGTGCCAGCAGCGTAGGCCCACTAGCGGGAGGTGTTGGGACCCAGTACTTC; abundance: NA; v_gene: TRBV9; j_gene: TRBJ2-5; d_gene: TRBD2
CDR3aa: CAISESRTGANEQFF; CDR3nt: TGTGCCATCAGTGAGTCGAGGACTGGGGCGAACGAGCAGTTCTTC; abundance: many; v_gene: TRBV10-3; j_gene: TRBJ2-1; d_gene: NA
CDR3aa: CSARTLRGRVGDGYTF; CDR3nt: TGCAGTGCTCGTACCCTGAGGGGGAGGGTTGGGGATGGCTACACCTTC; abundance: NA; v_gene: TRBV20-1; j_gene: TRBJ1-2; d_gene: NA
CDR3aa: CATSREGQGLYF; CDR3nt: TGTGCCACCAGCAGGGAGGGACAGGGGCTGTACTTC; abundance: few; v_gene: TRBV15; j_gene: TRBJ2-7; d_gene: TRBD1
CDR3aa: CASNHRSNEQFF; CDR3nt: TGTGCCAGCAACCACCGGAGCAATGAGCAGTTCTTC; abundance: NA; v_gene: TRBV11-2; j_gene: TRBJ2-1; d_gene: NA
CDR3aa: CASSLTSRGLETQYF; CDR3nt: TGTGCCAGCAGCTTGACTAGCAGGGGACTAGAGACCCAGTACTTC; abundance: NA; v_gene: TRBV5-5; j_gene: TRBJ2-5; d_gene: NA
CDR3aa: CSARHLGNNEQFF; CDR3nt: TGCAGTGCTAGACATTTAGGGAACAATGAGCAGTTCTTC; abundance: few; v_gene: TRBV20-1; j_gene: TRBJ2-1; d_gene: NA